The entry that follows covers one T cell receptor (beta chain) sequence. TCRdb keeps only in-frame clones here, not all; method: immunoSEQ multiplex PCR. The data contain 200,000 to 300,000 clones, more than 80% of them seen just once; the ten biggest clones take up around 0.87%. Germline lookup yields CDR1 LGHDT and CDR2 YNNKEL (reference sequence). This CDR3 comprises 12 residues. V was pared by 4 bases and J by 8 bases, with 1 base of the junction left unmatched. The data are from a study of blood T cell repertoires in COVID-19. The overall study: The study drew acute and convalescent COVID-19 samples from the United States, Italy and Spain.

Sequencing was done on a sample of PBMCs or T cells enriched from blood (not recorded which). The receptor comes from a man aged 50 or older who had been exposed to COVID-19. The rearrangement joins TRBV3-1 (or the pseudogene TRBV3-2) to TRBJ2-1; 8 bases are shared with TRBD1. The CDR3 sequence is CASSPQGDEQFF. CDR3 in DNA: TGTGCCAGCAGCCCACAGGGGGATGAGCAGTTCTTC.